The T cell receptor (beta chain) described here comes from a study of cytomegalovirus exposure and HLA in healthy donors. Findings of the study overall: Analysis performed later showed TCR beta chains linked to HLA being more clonally expanded than equally common others. Among donors in an Asian-associated ancestry cluster, a later analysis reportedly found fewer N-insertions than the approximately 700-donor mean. The study reported that TCR beta sequences accurately predicted HLA-A and HLA-B alleles in most subjects. In an earlier analysis, most TCR beta V segments were productive about 87% or about 30% of the time.

Use of 60 Vbeta and 13 Jbeta primers characterized the PCR. Only in-frame clones appear in the TCRdb table, and some are missing; sequencing was by immunoSEQ multiplex PCR. The table has fewer than 130,000 clones, around 79% seen once. With regard to this clone: Its matching antigen is unknown.

This receptor was obtained from a woman in her twenties or thirties in good health and CMV-seronegative. What was sequenced was PBMCs.

Here the CDR3 reads CASSLGDNRKHYNEQFF. The CDR3 bases are TGTGCCAGCAGCTTAGGGGATAACAGGAAACACTACAATGAGCAGTTCTTC. This sequence joins TRBV7-8 and TRBJ2-1, with a weak D call TRBD1 (5 bases). The germline V and J ends were trimmed by 1 base and 3 bases, with 16 bases remaining between them. Germline CDR1 is SGHVS and CDR2 is FQNEAQ. CDR3 length: 17 amino acids.